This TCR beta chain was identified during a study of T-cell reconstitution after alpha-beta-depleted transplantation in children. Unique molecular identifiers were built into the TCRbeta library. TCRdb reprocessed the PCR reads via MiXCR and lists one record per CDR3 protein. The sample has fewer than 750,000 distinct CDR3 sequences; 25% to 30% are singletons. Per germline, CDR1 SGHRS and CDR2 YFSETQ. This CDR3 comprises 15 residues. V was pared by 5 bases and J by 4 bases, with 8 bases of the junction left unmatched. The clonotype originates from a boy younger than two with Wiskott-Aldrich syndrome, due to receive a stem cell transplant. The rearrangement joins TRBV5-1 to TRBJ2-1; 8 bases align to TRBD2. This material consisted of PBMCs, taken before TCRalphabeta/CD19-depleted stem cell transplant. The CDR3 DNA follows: TGCGCCAGCAGTTTTACTAGCGGCAAATACAATGAGCAGTTCTTC. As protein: CASSFTSGKYNEQFF.